This T cell receptor (beta chain) was identified in a study of cytomegalovirus exposure and HLA in healthy donors (dated by TCRdb to the late 2010s). About the full investigation: In an earlier analysis of several hundred of the donors, less than 350 Gb of sequence data and 90 million to 120 million unique TCR beta sequences from about 190 million T cells were reported. Roughly 310 gigabases of sequencing data and tens of millions of unique TCR sequences were included in an early release covering roughly 600 HLA-typed donors. Among the roughly 410 genotyped donors, 81% belonged to the genetic ancestry cluster associated with self-reported Caucasian donors. The aim of the study was to test whether cataloging public T cell receptors could identify signatures of past pathogen exposure. Using immunosequencing, the study profiled T cell repertoires from about 620 subjects and related those repertoires to cytomegalovirus serostatus. In addition to the first cohort of roughly 700 subjects, a separate validation cohort of about 120 different subjects was used. High-throughput TCR immunosequencing, statistical association of individual TCRs with disease status, and machine learning were combined to predict cytomegalovirus infection status. To study patterns of TCR occurrence, a later analysis re-analyzed previously published TCR beta repertoires from 700 or so donors and added high-resolution HLA genotyping. Rather than drawing on any new phenotypic data, the later analysis identified candidate immune exposures from TCR beta sequences and the way those sequences occurred across donors. An earlier analysis of roughly 600 of the donors used high-throughput TCR beta sequencing to judge whether each TCR beta V gene segment behaved as functional or pseudogenic. Donor age, sex, ethnicity and CMV serostatus were compiled together with the repertoire data. A later genetic analysis used genome-wide SNP genotypes for about 55% of the 666 donors, treating that subset as a discovery cohort. Every repertoire in the discovery cohort had been generated on one and the same sequencing platform. HLA typing included class I and class II loci at four-digit resolution. The number of typed donors differed by locus: 629-630 for A, B, C, DRB1 and DQB1; some 540 for DQA1; 606 for DPA1; and some 470 for DPB1. Five DR-DQ haplotypes were treated as single units for association and clustering because of strong linkage in the cohort. Among roughly 370 genotyped donors of the cohort, an average of roughly 240,000 unique TCR beta nucleotide sequences were sequenced per donor, about a sixth of them non-productive. The investigation overall reported the following: A further reported finding was that TCR beta sequences accurately predicted the HLA-A and HLA-B alleles for most subjects in the first cohort. Because HLA typing was missing for some donors at each locus, association tests included only the typed subset. Compared with the roughly 710-donor mean, donors in an Asian-associated ancestry cluster had fewer N-insertions in productive TCRs, according to a later genetic analysis. A later analysis found that TCR association rates varied across HLA loci, with DRB1 alleles showing the most associated TCRs and HLA-C alleles the fewest. An earlier analysis of approximately 540 of the donors showed that most TCR beta V segments appeared in productive rearrangements either about 90% or about 30% of the time, which broadly matched IMGT annotations. For the cohort, immune exposure information was limited to CMV serostatus. Correlated functional status among segregating V segments might reflect linkage disequilibrium, but an unknown experimental factor could not be ruled out. A few of the identified cytomegalovirus-associated TCR beta chains were confirmed in vitro to be specific for cytomegalovirus antigens. Presence/absence analyses assumed roughly uniform sequencing depth across donors, an assumption that may not hold. A later analysis found that most CMV-associated TCR beta chains appeared HLA-restricted, with HLA associations seemingly driven largely by CMV exposure. A later analysis found that HLA-associated TCR beta chains were more clonally expanded and had lower generation probabilities than equally common non-associated chains. A later analysis reported that several top co-occurrence clusters appeared linked to parvovirus B19, influenza, CMV and Epstein-Barr virus. Because counts were too low, about 15 rarely observed V segments, including chromosome 9 orphons, were left out of the earlier analysis of 587 of the donors. In both the original and validation cohorts, the classifier was reported to diagnose cytomegalovirus status with high specificity and sensitivity. The sequencing pipeline was judged likely to have produced a cluster of highly shared sequence variants as a technical artifact. Most TCR sequences were seen in very few donors, while some public TCRs were found in many individuals. In this cohort, only TCR beta chains were sequenced, and detectable features were limited by the absence of alpha or paired-chain data. A later genetic analysis associated a missense DCLRE1C variant with V-gene and J-gene trimming of TCR beta chains, and an independent cohort replicated the association. In the study, some 160 TCR beta chains were listed as associated with cytomegalovirus. Specific HLA alleles were associated with 15,000 to 20,000 TCR beta sequences at a false discovery rate of 0.05 in a later analysis. The authors suggested that the approach could potentially be extended to other disease states and immunological phenotypes. When HLA alleles, especially DR and DQ, strongly co-occurred, TCR associations were difficult to assign to individual alleles. Because the 87-base-pair reads could not distinguish some IMGT-functional V segments, including TRBV6-2 and TRBV6-3, those segments were excluded.

Library method: the immunoSEQ multiplex PCR assay. For the multiplex PCR, a mixture combining 60 forward primers for TCR Vbeta segments and 13 reverse primers for TCR Jbeta segments was used. The CDR3 region of rearranged TCR beta genes was amplified from genomic DNA by a multiplex PCR assay. The amplified TCR beta libraries were sequenced on the Illumina HiSeq System as 87-base-pair reads. The authors' analysis ran thus. A later analysis counted 75 million to 100 million unique TCR beta chains across the 550 to 700 repertoires, and around 12 million of these chains were shared by at least two donors. Raw reads were error-corrected and collapsed into unique sequences by a nearest-neighbor algorithm in which closely related sequences were merged to remove PCR and sequencing errors. To assign V, D and J gene segments, CDR3 sequences were aligned to IMGT reference sequences. Each retained sequence needed at least a six-nucleotide match to both a V gene segment and a J gene segment. Rearrangements were classified as productive when the CDR3 lacked stop codons and remained in frame with V and J, and all other rearrangements were classified as non-productive. Following IMGT convention, CDR3 was defined as the stretch from the second conserved V-encoded cysteine up to the conserved J-encoded phenylalanine. The earlier analysis of a few hundred of the donors excluded any sequence lacking an unambiguous match to a single V gene segment. In an earlier analysis of around 600 of the donors, V segments were called functional above 56.7% productive rearrangements and were called segregating when the between-donor standard deviation exceeded 5%. To diagnose cytomegalovirus status from the catalog of TCR beta chain sequences, a statistical classification framework was built. In a later analysis, TCR nucleotide sequences were compared against IMGT/GENE-DB human TR gene sequences so that V and J genes could be assigned. A later analysis assigned CDR3 sequences and most-parsimonious VDJ recombination scenarios with the TCRdist pipeline. In a later analysis, each TCR beta chain was defined by its CDR3 amino acid sequence together with its V-gene family, and reads lacking a unique V-gene family were excluded. In a later analysis, some 600 highly shared, low-generation-probability nucleotide sequences were removed to address suspected cross-contamination and a sequencing artifact. For each public chain, a later analysis derived a clonal expansion index from normalized ranks of inferred template counts within each repertoire. In a later analysis, generation probabilities were computed with a VDJ recombination model fitted to out-of-frame rearrangements, and the resulting probabilities were checked against IGoR. Hypergeometric tests were used in a later analysis to score TCR-TCR, TCR-HLA and TCR-CMV co-occurrence, with a repertoire-size bias correction applied to the TCR pairs. In a later analysis, false discovery rates were estimated by permuting HLA or CMV assignments 20 times. In a later analysis, co-occurring TCRs were grouped using DBSCAN, and TCRdist sequence similarity was added for clustering within HLA-allele-positive subsets. Co-occurrence clustering excluded repertoires with fewer than 30,000 or more than 120,000 public chains, plus five with anomalous nucleotide sharing. Imported from immuneACCESS, the table was reduced by TCRdb to in-frame sequences with V and J called. These copies leave out some clones; in studies compared against another copy, an unresolved V gene accounts for under half, and the cause of the remainder is not known. The V and J calls and clone size come from that table; D and trimming were worked out from the DNA. For this sample there are under 150,000 clones; roughly 82% appear just once. The ten most abundant clones make up less than 3.5% of the sample.

Turning to this clone: This clone's antigen is unknown. Base qualities are missing; no much larger clone stands one base away.

The junction shows trimming of 2 bases on V and 5 bases on J, and the gene matches do not reach 4 bases of it. The CDR3 holds 14 amino acids from the cysteine to the phenylalanine. The entry retains the CDR3 DNA only, 42 bases that are in frame from base 1. CDR1 and CDR2 are read off the germline V gene as SGHNT and YENEEA. The cohort consisted of fewer than 700 healthy bone marrow donors. Cohort members were all nominally healthy when sampled, although unrecorded immune exposures were likely present. The donor was CMV seronegative and belonged to the group of around 400 seronegative cohort members. A peripheral blood sample was collected from each donor, and TCR beta sequencing was performed on peripheral blood mononuclear cells. The Qiagen DNeasy Blood Extraction Kit was used to extract genomic DNA from the blood cell samples.

The sequence was collected from a man aged 45-65 years in good health and CMV-seronegative. Input material: PBMCs. The rearrangement combines TRBV11-3 with TRBJ2-3; the junction holds 7 bases that match TRBD2. The CDR3 protein is CASSLSREGDTQYF. The DNA sequence follows: TGTGCCAGCAGCTTAAGCAGGGAGGGAGATACGCAGTATTTT.